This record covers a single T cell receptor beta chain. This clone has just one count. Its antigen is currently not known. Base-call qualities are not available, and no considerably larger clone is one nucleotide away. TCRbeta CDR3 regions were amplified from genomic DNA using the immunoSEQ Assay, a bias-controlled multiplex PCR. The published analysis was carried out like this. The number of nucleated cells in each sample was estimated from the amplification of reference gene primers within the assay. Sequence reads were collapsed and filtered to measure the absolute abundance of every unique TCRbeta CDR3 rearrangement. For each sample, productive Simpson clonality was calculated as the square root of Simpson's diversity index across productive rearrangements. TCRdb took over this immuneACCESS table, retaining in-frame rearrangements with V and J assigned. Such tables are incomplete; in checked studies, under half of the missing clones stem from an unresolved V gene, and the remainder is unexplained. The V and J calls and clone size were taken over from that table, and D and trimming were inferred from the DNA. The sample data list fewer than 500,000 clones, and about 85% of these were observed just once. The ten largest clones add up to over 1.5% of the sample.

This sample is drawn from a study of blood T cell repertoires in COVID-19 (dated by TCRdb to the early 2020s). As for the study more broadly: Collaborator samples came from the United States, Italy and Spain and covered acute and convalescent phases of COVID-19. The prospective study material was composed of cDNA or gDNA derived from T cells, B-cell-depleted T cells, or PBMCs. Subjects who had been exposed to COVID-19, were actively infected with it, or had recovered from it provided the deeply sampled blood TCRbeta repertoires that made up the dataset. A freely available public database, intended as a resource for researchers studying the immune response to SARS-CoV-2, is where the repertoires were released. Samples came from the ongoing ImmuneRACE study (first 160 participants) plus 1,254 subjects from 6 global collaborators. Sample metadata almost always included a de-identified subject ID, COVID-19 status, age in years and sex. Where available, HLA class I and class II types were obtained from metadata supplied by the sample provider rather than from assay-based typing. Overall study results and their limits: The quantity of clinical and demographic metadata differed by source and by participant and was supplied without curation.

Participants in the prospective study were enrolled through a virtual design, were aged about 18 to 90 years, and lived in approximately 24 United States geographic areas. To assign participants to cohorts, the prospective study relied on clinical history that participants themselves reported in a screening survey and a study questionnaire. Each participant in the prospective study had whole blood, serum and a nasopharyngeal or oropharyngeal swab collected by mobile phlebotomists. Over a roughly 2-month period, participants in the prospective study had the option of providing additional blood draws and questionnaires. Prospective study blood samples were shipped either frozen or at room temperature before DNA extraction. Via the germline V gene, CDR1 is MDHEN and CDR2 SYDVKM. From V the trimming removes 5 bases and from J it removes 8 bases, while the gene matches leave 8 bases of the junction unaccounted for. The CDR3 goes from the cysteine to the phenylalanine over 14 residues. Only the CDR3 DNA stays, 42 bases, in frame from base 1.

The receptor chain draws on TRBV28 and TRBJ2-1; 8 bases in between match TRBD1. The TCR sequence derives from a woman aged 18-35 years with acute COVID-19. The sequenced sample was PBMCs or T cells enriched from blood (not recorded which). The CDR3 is CASSHRDRSDEQFF. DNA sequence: TGTGCCAGCAGTCACCGGGACAGGTCGGATGAGCAGTTCTTC. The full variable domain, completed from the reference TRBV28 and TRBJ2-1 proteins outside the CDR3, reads DVKVTQSSRYLVKRTGEKVFLECVQDMDHENMFWYRQDPGLGLRLIYFSYDVKMKEKGDIPEGYSVSREKKERFSLILESASTNQTSMYLCASSHRDRSDEQFFGPGTRLTVL.